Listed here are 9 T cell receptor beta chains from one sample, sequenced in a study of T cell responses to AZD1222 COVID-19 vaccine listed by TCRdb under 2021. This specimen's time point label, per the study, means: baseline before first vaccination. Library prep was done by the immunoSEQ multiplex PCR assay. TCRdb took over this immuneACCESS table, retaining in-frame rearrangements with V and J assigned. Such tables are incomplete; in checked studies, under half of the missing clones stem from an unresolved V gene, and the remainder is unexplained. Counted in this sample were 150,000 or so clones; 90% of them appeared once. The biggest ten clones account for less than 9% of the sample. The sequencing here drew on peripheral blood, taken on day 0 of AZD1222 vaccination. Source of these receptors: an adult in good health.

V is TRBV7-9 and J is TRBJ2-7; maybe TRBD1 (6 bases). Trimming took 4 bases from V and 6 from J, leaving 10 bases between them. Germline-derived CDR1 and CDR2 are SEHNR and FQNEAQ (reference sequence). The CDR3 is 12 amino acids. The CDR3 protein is CASSSDSSEQYF. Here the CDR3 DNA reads TGTGCCAGCAGCTCGGACAGTAGCGAGCAGTACTTC.

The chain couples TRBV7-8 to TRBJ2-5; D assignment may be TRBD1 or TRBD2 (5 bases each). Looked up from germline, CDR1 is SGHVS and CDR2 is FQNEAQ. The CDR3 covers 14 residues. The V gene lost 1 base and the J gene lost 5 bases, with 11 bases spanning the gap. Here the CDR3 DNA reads TGTGCCAGCAGCTTAGAGGGACGACAGGAGACCCAGTACTTC. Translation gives CASSLEGRQETQYF.

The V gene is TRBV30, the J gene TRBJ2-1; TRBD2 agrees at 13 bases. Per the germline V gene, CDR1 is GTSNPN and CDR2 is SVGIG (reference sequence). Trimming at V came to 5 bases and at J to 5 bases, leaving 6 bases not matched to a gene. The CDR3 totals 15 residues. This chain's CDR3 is CAWSTTSGGNNEQFF. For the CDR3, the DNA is TGTGCCTGGTCCACGACTAGCGGGGGGAACAATGAGCAGTTCTTC.

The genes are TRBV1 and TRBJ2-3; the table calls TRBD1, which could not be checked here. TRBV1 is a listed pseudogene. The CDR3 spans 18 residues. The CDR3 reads CTSSLTGATRLPTDTQYF. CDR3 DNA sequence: TGCACCAGCAGCCTGACAGGGGCCACGCGGTTACCCACAGATACGCAGTATTTT.

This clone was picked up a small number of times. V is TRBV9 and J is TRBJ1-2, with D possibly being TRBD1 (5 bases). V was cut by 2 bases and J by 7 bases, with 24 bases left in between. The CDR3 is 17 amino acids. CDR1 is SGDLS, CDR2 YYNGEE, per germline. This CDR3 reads CASSVRSRDPGNRGYTF. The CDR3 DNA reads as TGTGCCAGCAGCGTCCGTTCTCGGGACCCGGGCAACCGTGGCTACACCTTC.

CDR3: CASSFTGGARVTEAFF. DNA of the CDR3: TGCGCCAGCAGCTTTACAGGGGGCGCCCGGGTCACTGAAGCTTTCTTT. The V and J genes are TRBV5-1 and TRBJ1-1, with 9 bases matching TRBD1. V was pared by 2 bases and J by 4 bases, with 9 bases of the junction left unmatched. The germline V gene encodes CDR1 SGHRS and CDR2 YFSETQ. The CDR3 sequence is 16 residues long. Full variable domain (outside the CDR3, taken from reference TRBV5-1 and TRBJ1-1): KAGVTQTPRYLIKTRGQQVTLSCSPISGHRSVSWYQQTPGQGLQFLFEYFSETQRNKGNFPGRFSGRQFSNSRSEMNVSTLELGDSALYLCASSFTGGARVTEAFFGQGTRLTVV.

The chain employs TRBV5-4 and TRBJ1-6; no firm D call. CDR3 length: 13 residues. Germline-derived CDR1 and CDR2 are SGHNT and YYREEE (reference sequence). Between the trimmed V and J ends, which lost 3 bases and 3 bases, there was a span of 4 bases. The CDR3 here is CASSWDYNSPLHF. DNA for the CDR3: TGTGCCAGCAGCTGGGACTATAATTCACCCCTCCACTTT.

Here the CDR3 DNA reads TGTGCCAGCAGTTGGGGTGGGGCGGGGAACACTGAAGCTTTCTTT. It translates to CASSWGGAGNTEAFF. J is TRBJ1-1 and V is TRBV6-5, with TRBD1 as a possible D gene (5 bases). This CDR3 has 15 amino acids. V was clipped by 4 bases and J by 1 base, with 13 bases between them. CDR1 is MNHEY, CDR2 SVGAGI, per germline.

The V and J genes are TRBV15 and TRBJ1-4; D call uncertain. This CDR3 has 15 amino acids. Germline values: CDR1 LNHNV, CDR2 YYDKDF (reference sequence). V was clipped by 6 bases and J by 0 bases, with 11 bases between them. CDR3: CATSRGGSTNEKLFF. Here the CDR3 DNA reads TGTGCCACCAGTCGAGGAGGATCAACTAATGAAAAACTGTTTTTT.